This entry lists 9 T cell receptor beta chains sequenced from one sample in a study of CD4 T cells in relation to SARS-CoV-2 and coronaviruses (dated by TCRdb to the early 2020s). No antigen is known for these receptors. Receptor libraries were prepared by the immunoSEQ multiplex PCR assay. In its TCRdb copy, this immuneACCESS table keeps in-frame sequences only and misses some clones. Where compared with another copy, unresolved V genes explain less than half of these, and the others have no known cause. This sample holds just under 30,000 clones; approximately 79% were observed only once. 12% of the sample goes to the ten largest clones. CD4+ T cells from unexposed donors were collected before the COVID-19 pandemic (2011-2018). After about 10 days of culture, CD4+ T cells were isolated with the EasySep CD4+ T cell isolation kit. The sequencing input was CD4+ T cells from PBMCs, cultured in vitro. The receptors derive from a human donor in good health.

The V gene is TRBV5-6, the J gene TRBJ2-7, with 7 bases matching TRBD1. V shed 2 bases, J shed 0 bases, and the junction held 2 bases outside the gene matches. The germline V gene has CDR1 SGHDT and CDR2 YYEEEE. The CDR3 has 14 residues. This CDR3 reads CASSFTGDSYEQYF. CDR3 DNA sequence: TGTGCCAGCAGCTTCACAGGGGACTCCTACGAGCAGTACTTC.

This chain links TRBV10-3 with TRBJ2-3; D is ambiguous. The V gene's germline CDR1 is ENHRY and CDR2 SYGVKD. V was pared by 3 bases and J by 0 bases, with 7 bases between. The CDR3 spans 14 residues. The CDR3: CAISDSRSTDTQYF. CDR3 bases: TGTGCCATCAGTGACTCGCGGAGCACAGATACGCAGTATTTT.

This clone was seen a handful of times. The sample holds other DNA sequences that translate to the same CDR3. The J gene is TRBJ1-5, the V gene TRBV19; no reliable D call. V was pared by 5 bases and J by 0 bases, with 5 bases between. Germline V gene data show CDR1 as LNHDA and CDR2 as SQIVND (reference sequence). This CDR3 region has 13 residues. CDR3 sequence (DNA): TGTGCCAGTAGTCTAAGTAGCAATCAGCCCCAGCATTTT. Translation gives CASSLSSNQPQHF.

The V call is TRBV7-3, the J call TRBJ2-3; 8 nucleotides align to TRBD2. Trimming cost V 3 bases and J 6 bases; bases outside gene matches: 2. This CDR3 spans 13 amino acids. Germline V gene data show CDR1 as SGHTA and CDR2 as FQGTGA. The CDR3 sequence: CASSLTGGDTQYF. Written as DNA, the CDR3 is TGTGCCAGCAGCTTGACGGGAGGGGATACGCAGTATTTT. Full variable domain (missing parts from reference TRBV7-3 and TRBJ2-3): GAGVSQTPSNKVTEKGKYVELRCDPISGHTALYWYRQSLGQGPEFLIYFQGTGAADDSGLPNDRFFAVRPEGSVSTLKIQRTERGDSAVYLCASSLTGGDTQYFGPGTRLTVL.

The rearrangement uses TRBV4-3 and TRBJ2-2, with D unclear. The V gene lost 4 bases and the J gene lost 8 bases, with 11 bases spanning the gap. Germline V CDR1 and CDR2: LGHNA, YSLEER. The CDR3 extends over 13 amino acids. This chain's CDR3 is CASSRSIAGELFF. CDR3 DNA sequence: TGCGCCAGCAGCCGCTCAATCGCGGGGGAGCTGTTTTTT.

The CDR3 nucleotides are TGTGCCAGTAGTATAGGAACCGGACAGGGGGCGGTCGACGAGCAGTACTTC. It encodes CASSIGTGQGAVDEQYF. The chain links TRBV19 to TRBJ2-7, with 11 bases aligning to TRBD1. The CDR3 runs 17 residues. The germline CDR1 and CDR2 sequences are LNHDA and SQIVND (reference sequence). Trimming took 1 base from V and 5 from J; bases not matched to a gene: 10.

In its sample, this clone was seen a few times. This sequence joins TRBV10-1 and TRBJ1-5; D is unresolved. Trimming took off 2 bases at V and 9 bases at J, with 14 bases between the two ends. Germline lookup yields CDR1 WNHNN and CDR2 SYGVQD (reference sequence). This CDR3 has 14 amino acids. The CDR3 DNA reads TGCGCCAGCAGTGAGATAGGGCCGGGGAGGCCCCAGCATTTT. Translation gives CASSEIGPGRPQHF.

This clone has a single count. The CDR3 loop reads CASSDLIPAESTDTQYF. DNA for the CDR3: TGTGCCAGCAGTGACCTGATACCCGCGGAGAGCACAGATACGCAGTATTTT. This rearrangement joins TRBV6-4 to TRBJ2-3; D ambiguous. Trimming removed 2 bases from V and 0 bases from J, with 15 bases in between. Germline assignment: CDR1 MRHNA and CDR2 SNTAGT. The length of the CDR3 is 17 residues.

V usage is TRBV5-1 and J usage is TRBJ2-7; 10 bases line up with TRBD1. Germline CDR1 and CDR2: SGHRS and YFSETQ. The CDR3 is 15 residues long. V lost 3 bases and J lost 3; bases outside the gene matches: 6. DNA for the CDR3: TGCGCCAGCAGCTCGGCCGACAGGGGGCTCTACGAGCAGTACTTC. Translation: CASSSADRGLYEQYF.